This T cell receptor (beta chain) was observed in a study of neoadjuvant anti-PD-1 for oral cavity cancer. The trim removed 4 bases at V and 0 bases at J, leaving 4 bases unmatched. CDR3 size: 15 residues. Germline lookup yields CDR1 SEHNR and CDR2 FQNEAQ (reference sequence). The data were produced by immunoSEQ multiplex PCR, yet TCRdb's version contains in-frame clones alone and is incomplete. The table has around 14,000 clones, roughly 74% seen once. This sequence joins TRBV7-9 and TRBJ2-3, with 7 bases aligning to TRBD2. The source is a person aged 35-79 years with oral cavity squamous cell carcinoma. The starting material was PBMCs, obtained before nivolumab (anti-PD-1) treatment. The CDR3 DNA is TGTGCCAGCAGCTCAAGCGGGGCCAGCACAGATACGCAGTATTTT. Amino acid sequence: CASSSSGASTDTQYF.